This record covers a single T cell receptor (beta chain). As yet, its antigen is unknown. Clones were sequenced by immunoSEQ multiplex PCR, and TCRdb holds only the in-frame ones, with some missing. The profile covers tens of thousands of clones, with roughly 87% appearing a single time and about 16% taken by the ten largest. The data were taken from a study of OX40 agonist ivuxolimab in advanced cancers. CDR3 size: 16 residues. Germline loops: CDR1 SGHTA, CDR2 FQGNSA. V was shortened by 1 base and J by 0 bases, with 10 bases between the two germline ends. Overall study results and limits: In general, CD8+ T cells held more expanded clones than CD4+ did, on average.

The chain employs TRBV7-2 and TRBJ1-5; the D gene is possibly TRBD1 (6 bases). The material was CD4+ or CD8+ T cells sorted from blood, obtained in a trial of the OX40 agonist ivuxolimab. The TCR sequence derives from an adult with an advanced solid tumor such as melanoma, head and neck, liver or kidney cancer. CDR3 loop: CASSLVGGNSNQPQHF. CDR3 DNA sequence: TGTGCCAGCAGCTTAGTAGGGGGGAATAGCAATCAGCCCCAGCATTTT.